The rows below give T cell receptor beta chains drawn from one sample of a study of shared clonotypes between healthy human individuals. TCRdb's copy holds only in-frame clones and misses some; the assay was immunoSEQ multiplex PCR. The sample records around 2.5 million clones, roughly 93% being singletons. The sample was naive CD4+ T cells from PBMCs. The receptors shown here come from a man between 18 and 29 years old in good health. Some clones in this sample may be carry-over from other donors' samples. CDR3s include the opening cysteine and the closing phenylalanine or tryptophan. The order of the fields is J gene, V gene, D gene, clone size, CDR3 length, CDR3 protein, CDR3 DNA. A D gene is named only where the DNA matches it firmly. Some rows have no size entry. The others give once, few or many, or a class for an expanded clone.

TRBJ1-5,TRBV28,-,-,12,CATQKGHQPQHF,TGTGCCACCCAAAAGGGGCACCAGCCCCAGCATTTT
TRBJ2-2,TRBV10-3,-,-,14,CAITGSASAGELFF,TGTGCCATCACCGGCTCTGCTAGCGCCGGGGAGCTGTTTTTT
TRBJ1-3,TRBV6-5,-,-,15,CASSYSPAAGDTIYF,TGTGCCAGCAGTTACTCACCCGCCGCAGGGGACACCATATATTTT
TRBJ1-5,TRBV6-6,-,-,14,CASSYTDSNQPQHF,TGTGCCAGCAGTTACACGGATAGCAATCAGCCCCAGCATTTT
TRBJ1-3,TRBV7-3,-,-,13,CASSLTAGNTIYF,TGTGCCAGCAGCTTAACAGCTGGAAACACCATATATTTT
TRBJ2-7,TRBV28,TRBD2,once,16,CASSLFLAGVHYEQYF,TGTGCCAGCAGTTTATTCCTAGCGGGAGTCCACTACGAGCAGTACTTC
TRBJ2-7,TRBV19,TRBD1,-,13,CASNTGQAYEQYF,TGTGCCAGTAACACCGGACAGGCCTACGAGCAGTACTTC
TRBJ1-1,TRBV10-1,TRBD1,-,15,CASSELYRGDTEAFF,TGCGCCAGCAGTGAGTTGTACAGGGGAGACACTGAAGCTTTCTTT
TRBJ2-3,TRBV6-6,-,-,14,CASSYLGAVDTQYF,TGTGCCAGCAGTTACTTAGGGGCGGTGGATACGCAGTATTTT
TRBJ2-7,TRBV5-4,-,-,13,CASSTDRDYEQYF,TGTGCCAGCAGCACCGACAGAGACTACGAGCAGTACTTC
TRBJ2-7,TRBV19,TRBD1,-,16,CASSSRDSGKRGEQYF,TGTGCCAGTAGTTCTCGGGACAGTGGAAAGCGAGGCGAGCAGTACTTC
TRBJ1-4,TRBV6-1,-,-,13,CASSLGFSEKLFF,TGTGCCAGCAGTTTGGGTTTTTCGGAAAAACTGTTTTTT
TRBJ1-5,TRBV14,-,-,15,CASSRDGNSNQPQHF,TGTGCCAGCAGCCGGGACGGGAATAGCAATCAGCCCCAGCATTTT
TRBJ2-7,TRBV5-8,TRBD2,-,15,CASSLAGAGAGEQYF,TGTGCCAGCAGCTTGGCCGGGGCGGGAGCGGGCGAGCAGTACTTC
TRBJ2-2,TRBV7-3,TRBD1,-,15,CASSPRQGSTGELFF,TGTGCCAGCAGCCCGCGACAGGGGTCCACCGGGGAGCTGTTTTTT
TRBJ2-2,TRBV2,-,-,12,CASILMAGELFF,TGTGCCAGCATTCTTATGGCCGGGGAGCTGTTTTTT
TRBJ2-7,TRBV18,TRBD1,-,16,CASSPNQGTASYEQYF,TGTGCCAGCTCACCAAATCAAGGGACAGCCTCCTACGAGCAGTACTTC
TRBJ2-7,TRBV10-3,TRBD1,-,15,CAITLGQGAFYEQYF,TGTGCCATCACCCTTGGACAGGGGGCCTTCTACGAGCAGTACTTC
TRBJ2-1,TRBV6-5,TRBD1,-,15,CASSYSGTAYNEQFF,TGTGCCAGCAGTTACTCTGGGACAGCCTACAATGAGCAGTTCTTC
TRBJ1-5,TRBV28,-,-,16,CASSFRAADSNQPRHF,TGTGCCAGCAGTTTCAGAGCAGCCGATAGCAATCAGCCCCGGCATTTT
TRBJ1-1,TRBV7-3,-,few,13,CASSLRQNTEAFF,TGTGCCAGCAGCTTAAGACAAAACACTGAAGCTTTCTTT
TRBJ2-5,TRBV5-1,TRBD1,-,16,CASSLAGKGAGETQYF,TGCGCCAGCAGCTTGGCGGGTAAGGGGGCGGGAGAGACCCAGTACTTC
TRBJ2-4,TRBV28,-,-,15,CASSYTQAAKNIQYF,TGTGCCAGCAGTTATACCCAGGCGGCCAAAAACATTCAGTACTTC
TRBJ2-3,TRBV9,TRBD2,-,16,CASSAPSGRSYDTQYF,TGTGCCAGCAGCGCACCTAGCGGGAGATCTTACGATACGCAGTATTTT
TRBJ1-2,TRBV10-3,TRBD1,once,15,CAIRISGGANYGYTF,TGTGCCATCAGAATATCAGGGGGCGCGAATTATGGCTACACCTTC
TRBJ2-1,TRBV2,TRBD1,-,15,CASSLQGARVNEQFF,TGTGCCAGCTCACTCCAGGGGGCGAGGGTGAATGAGCAGTTCTTC
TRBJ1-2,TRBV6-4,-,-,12,CASRRPLYGYTF,TGTGCCAGCAGGAGGCCTCTCTATGGCTACACCTTC
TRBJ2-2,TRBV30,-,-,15,CAWSLKPRGAGELFF,TGTGCCTGGAGTCTAAAGCCCAGGGGAGCCGGGGAGCTGTTTTTT
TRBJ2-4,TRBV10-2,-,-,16,CASGRPTVLAKNIQYF,TGCGCCAGCGGGCGACCTACAGTTCTAGCCAAAAACATTCAGTACTTC
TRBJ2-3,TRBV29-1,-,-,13,CSVVRGSTDTQYF,TGCAGCGTTGTCCGGGGCAGCACAGATACGCAGTATTTT
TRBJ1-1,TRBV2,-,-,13,CASSETKNTEAFF,TGTGCCAGCAGTGAAACAAAGAACACTGAAGCTTTCTTT
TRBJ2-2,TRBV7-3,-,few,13,CASSLNSAGELFF,TGTGCCAGCAGCTTAAATTCTGCCGGGGAGCTGTTTTTT
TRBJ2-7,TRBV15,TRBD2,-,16,CATSRSGTSGIREQYF,TGTGCCACCAGCAGATCCGGGACTAGCGGGATTCGAGAGCAGTACTTC
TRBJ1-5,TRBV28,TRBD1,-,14,CASSLGRGHQPQHF,TGTGCCAGCAGTTTAGGGAGGGGGCATCAGCCCCAGCATTTT
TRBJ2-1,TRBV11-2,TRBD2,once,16,CASSPGLAGGENEQFF,TGTGCCAGCAGCCCGGGACTAGCGGGAGGCGAGAATGAGCAGTTCTTC
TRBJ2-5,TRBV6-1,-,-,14,CASSETPARETQYF,TGTGCCAGCAGTGAAACCCCTGCTAGGGAGACCCAGTACTTC
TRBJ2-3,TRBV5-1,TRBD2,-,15,CASALTSGNTDTQYF,TGCGCCAGCGCCCTCACTAGCGGCAACACAGATACGCAGTATTTT
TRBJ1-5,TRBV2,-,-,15,CASSEHRRNNQPQHF,TGTGCCAGCAGTGAGCACAGGAGAAACAATCAGCCCCAGCATTTT
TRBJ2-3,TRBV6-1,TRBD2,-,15,CATTRTSVFTDTQYF,TGTGCCACAACGAGGACTAGCGTATTCACAGATACGCAGTATTTT
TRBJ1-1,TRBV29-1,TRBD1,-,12,CSGTGVNTEAFF,TGCAGCGGAACAGGGGTGAACACTGAAGCTTTCTTT
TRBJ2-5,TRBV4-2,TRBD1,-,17,CASSYRDRGFGGETQYF,TGTGCCAGCAGCTACCGGGACAGGGGCTTCGGGGGAGAGACCCAGTACTTC
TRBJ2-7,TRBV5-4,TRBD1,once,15,CASREPGQGPYEQYF,TGTGCCAGCAGGGAACCGGGACAGGGGCCTTACGAGCAGTACTTC
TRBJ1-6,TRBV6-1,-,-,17,CASSGGPRNSYNSPLHF,TGTGCCAGCAGTGGAGGTCCGCGGAACTCCTATAATTCACCCCTCCACTTT
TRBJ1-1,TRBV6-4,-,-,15,CASSVPGGWGTEAFF,TGTGCCAGCAGTGTCCCTGGGGGCTGGGGCACTGAAGCTTTCTTT
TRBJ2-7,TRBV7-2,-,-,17,CASSLGVSGGRGYEQYF,TGTGCCAGCAGCTTAGGAGTAAGCGGAGGTCGGGGATACGAGCAGTACTTC
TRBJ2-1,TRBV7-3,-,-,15,CASSFGHMWYNEQFF,TGTGCCAGCAGCTTCGGGCATATGTGGTACAATGAGCAGTTCTTC
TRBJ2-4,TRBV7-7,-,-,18,CASSKNDLAFLAKNIQYF,TGTGCCAGCAGCAAAAATGACCTCGCATTCCTAGCCAAAAACATTCAGTACTTC
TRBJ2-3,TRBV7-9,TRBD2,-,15,CASSPGGFSTDTQYF,TGTGCCAGCAGCCCGGGAGGGTTTAGCACAGATACGCAGTATTTT
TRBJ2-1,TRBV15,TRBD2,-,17,CATSRDLTSGRYNEQFF,TGTGCCACCAGCAGAGATTTGACGAGCGGGAGATACAATGAGCAGTTCTTC
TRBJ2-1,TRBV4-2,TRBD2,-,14,CASSQRLAGAEQFF,TGTGCCAGCAGCCAGAGGCTAGCGGGAGCTGAGCAGTTCTTC
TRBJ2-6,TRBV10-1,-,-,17,CASSENIQGSGANVLTF,TGCGCCAGCAGTGAGAATATACAAGGATCTGGGGCCAACGTCCTGACTTTC
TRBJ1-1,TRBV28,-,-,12,CASSSGNPEAFF,TGTGCCAGCAGTTCAGGGAATCCTGAAGCTTTCTTT
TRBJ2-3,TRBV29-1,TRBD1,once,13,CRGDSGVLDTQYF,TGCAGGGGGGACAGCGGAGTCTTAGATACGCAGTATTTT
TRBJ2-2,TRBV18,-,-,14,CASSQSENTGELFF,TGTGCCAGCTCACAGTCGGAAAACACCGGGGAGCTGTTTTTT
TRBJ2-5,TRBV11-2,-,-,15,CASSLEEGPWETQYF,TGTGCCAGCAGCTTAGAGGAGGGGCCGTGGGAGACCCAGTACTTC
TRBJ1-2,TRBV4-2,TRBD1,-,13,CASSPGGEDGYTF,TGTGCCAGCAGCCCAGGGGGCGAGGATGGCTACACCTTC
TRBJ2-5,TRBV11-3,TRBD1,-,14,CASSSPGQKETQYF,TGTGCCAGCAGCTCGCCGGGACAGAAAGAGACCCAGTACTTC